Listed below are T cell receptor beta chains from one sample, sequenced in a study of cytomegalovirus exposure and HLA in healthy donors. Using immunoSEQ multiplex PCR, the repertoire was profiled, and TCRdb retains in-frame clones only, with some absent. The table records some 250,000 clones, 90% of them present only once. Sample: PBMCs. The receptors stem from a woman aged 18-35 years in good health and CMV-seronegative. Each CDR3 is given without its conserved first and last residue.

v_gene	j_gene	CDR3aa
TRBV5-1	TRBJ1-1	ASSSLREKNTEAF
TRBV6-5	TRBJ1-5	ASSYLAHQPQH
TRBV28	TRBJ1-3	ASSSGQGAGNTIY
TRBV2	TRBJ2-4	ASSEGGGPHKVIQY
TRBV19	TRBJ1-1	ASRWGQGTF
TRBV5-1	TRBJ1-2	ATPGDRSFYGYT
TRBV2	TRBJ1-1	ASSAGFGWNEAF
TRBV7-9	TRBJ2-3	ASSSNGGAVDTQY
TRBV27	TRBJ1-5	ASSPGLGNQPQH
TRBV5-1	TRBJ2-3	ASKATGTSTDTQY
TRBV30	TRBJ2-7	AWSVGTGIRVFYEQY
TRBV28	TRBJ1-6	ASSSIRDRRGSPLH
TRBV28	TRBJ1-2	ASRAPGQGNGYT
TRBV4-1	TRBJ2-5	ASSPGQPVQETQY
TRBV19	TRBJ2-5	ASSIVGLAGGYQETQY
TRBV11-2	TRBJ1-2	ASSFSRVRYT
TRBV18	TRBJ2-1	ASSPAVGGYNEQF
TRBV28	TRBJ2-1	ASSLWAGGSYNEQF
TRBV11-2	TRBJ2-7	ASSLWAGGVDEQY
TRBV18	TRBJ1-2	ASSPRDRDGYT
TRBV25-1	TRBJ1-1	ASRGGLWTEAF
TRBV27	TRBJ2-1	ASSLSRQGYNEQF
TRBV27	TRBJ2-1	ASSGLAGGRDEQF
TRBV2	TRBJ2-1	ASKETGWKSYNEQF
TRBV6-5	TRBJ2-2	ASSSLALSGELF
TRBV14	TRBJ1-2	ASSPRADRANYGYT
TRBV7-9	TRBJ1-1	ASSLDEGADEAF
TRBV11-2	TRBJ2-2	ASSWAGNTGELF
TRBV6-5	TRBJ2-3	ASSYRSGQGADTQY
TRBV6-5	TRBJ1-1	ASSYSAGGTEAF
TRBV5-1	TRBJ1-1	ASSLGDTTNTEAF
TRBV6-1	TRBJ1-1	ASSEAYEAF
TRBV11-2	TRBJ2-7	ASSLDTGTTTYEQY
TRBV7-2	TRBJ2-3	ASSLFGAGSTDTQY
TRBV14	TRBJ2-4	ASSQAGTRNIQY
TRBV14	TRBJ1-2	ASSQVSGPPGGYT
TRBV19	TRBJ2-2	ATFFSGQGTGELF
TRBV4-3	TRBJ1-5	ASSQDRGPQPQH
TRBV11-2	TRBJ2-7	ASRQLMSFEQY
TRBV9	TRBJ2-7	ASSVGRATYEQY
TRBV5-1	TRBJ1-1	ASSLTPYMTGGTEAF
TRBV6-5	TRBJ1-3	ASSYSRGGSGNTIY